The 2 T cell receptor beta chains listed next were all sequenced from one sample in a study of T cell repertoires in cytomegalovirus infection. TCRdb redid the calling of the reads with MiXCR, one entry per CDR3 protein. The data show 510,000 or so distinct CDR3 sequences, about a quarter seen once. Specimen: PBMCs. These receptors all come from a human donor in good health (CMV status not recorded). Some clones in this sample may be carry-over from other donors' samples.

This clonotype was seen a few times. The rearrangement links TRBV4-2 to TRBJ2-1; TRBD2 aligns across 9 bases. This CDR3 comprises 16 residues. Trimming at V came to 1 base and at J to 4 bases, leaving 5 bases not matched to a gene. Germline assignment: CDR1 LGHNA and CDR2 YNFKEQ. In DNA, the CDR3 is TGTGCCAGCAGCCAAGTTGCTAGCGGGACATACAATGAGCAGTTCTTC. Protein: CASSQVASGTYNEQFF.

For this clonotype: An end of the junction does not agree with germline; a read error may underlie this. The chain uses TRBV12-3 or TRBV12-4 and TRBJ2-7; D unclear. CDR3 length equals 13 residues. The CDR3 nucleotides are TGCGCCAGCAGCCCCCGGCAGGACTACGAGCAGTACTTC. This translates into CASSPRQDYEQYF.